Below are 17 T cell receptor beta chains sequenced from a single sample in a study of cytomegalovirus exposure and HLA in healthy donors. Primers: 60 Vbeta forward and 13 Jbeta reverse. This table comes from immunoSEQ multiplex PCR, and its TCRdb copy is limited to in-frame clones, with some not included. The sample carries 100,000 or so clones, around 85% recorded once. Sequencing was carried out using PBMCs. Receptors were obtained from a man aged 25-45 years in good health and CMV-seropositive.

The chain combines TRBV18 with TRBJ1-1; the match to TRBD1 covers 7 bases. Trimming at V came to 2 bases and at J to 5 bases, leaving 8 bases not matched to a gene. Germline V lookup: CDR1 KGHSH, CDR2 LQKENI. CDR3 length equals 15 residues. The DNA for the CDR3 is TGTGCCAGCTCACCAACGGAAGGGGGCAAGACTGAAGCTTTCTTT. Amino acid sequence: CASSPTEGGKTEAFF.

The chain combines TRBV7-9 with TRBJ1-1; 9 nucleotides agree with TRBD1. V was clipped by 5 bases and J by 3 bases; unmatched bases: 4. From germline, CDR1 is SEHNR and CDR2 FQNEAQ (reference sequence). The CDR3 has 14 residues. CDR3 nucleotide sequence: TGTGCCAGCAGCCCCGGGACAGGGCACACTGAAGCTTTCTTT. This translates into CASSPGTGHTEAFF.

This chain joins TRBV28 and TRBJ2-5; TRBD2 matches 8 bases. The J call may not be correct, given that the DNA end is closer to TRBJ2-7. Germline V gives CDR1 MDHEN, CDR2 SYDVKM. The CDR3 has 18 residues. This chain's CDR3 is CASSFGEAGAPSSYEQYF. The DNA of the CDR3 is TGTGCCAGCAGTTTTGGGGAAGCGGGGGCCCCTAGCTCCTACGAGCAGTACTTC.

The chain employs TRBV4-1 and TRBJ1-3, with TRBD1 as a possible D gene (6 bases). Trimming left V 0 bases short and J 4 bases short, with 13 bases between. Germline assignment: CDR1 MGHRA and CDR2 YSYEKL. This CDR3 comprises 16 residues. CDR3 in amino acids: CASSQEAGTSGNTIYF. Written as DNA, the CDR3 is TGCGCCAGCAGCCAAGAAGCGGGGACATCGGGAAACACCATATATTTT.

This clone came up once. The DNA for the CDR3 is TGTGCCACCAGCGGGCTAGGAGGCTCCTACAATGAGCAGTTCTTC. This translates into CATSGLGGSYNEQFF. This chain uses TRBV15 with TRBJ2-1; D is perhaps TRBD2 (5 bases). Germline V lookup: CDR1 LNHNV, CDR2 YYDKDF (reference sequence). V was cut by 5 bases and J by 0 bases, with 11 bases left in between. The length of the CDR3 is 15 residues.

CDR3 nucleotide sequence: TGTGCCAGCTCACCACGAGCGGGGGGGCTTGCTGGGGCCAACGTCCTGACTTTC. This encodes CASSPRAGGLAGANVLTF. The chain uses TRBV18 and TRBJ2-6, with 10 bases fitting TRBD2. J lost 2 bases, V lost 1 base, and 5 bases had no gene match. The CDR3 loop spans 18 amino acids. The germline V gene has CDR1 KGHSH and CDR2 LQKENI.

In regard to this clone: At the DNA level, this CDR3 is encoded by other sequences in the same sample as well. The V and J genes are TRBV5-6 and TRBJ2-5; 8 nucleotides agree with TRBD2. The CDR3 covers 14 residues. The junction had 2 bases not matched to a gene; V was cut back by 2 bases and J by 2 bases. CDR1 is SGHDT and CDR2 is YYEEEE in the germline V gene. The CDR3, as DNA: TGTGCCAGCAGCTTCCGGGGGGGGCAAGAGACCCAGTACTTC. It is translated as CASSFRGGQETQYF.

The chain employs TRBV18 and TRBJ1-1, with a weak D call TRBD1 (6 bases). V was cut by 3 bases and J by 1 base, with 9 bases left in between. CDR1 is KGHSH, CDR2 LQKENI, per germline. There are 14 residues in the CDR3. Here the CDR3 reads CASSPRQENTEAFF. In DNA, the CDR3 is TGTGCCAGCTCACCCCGACAGGAGAACACTGAAGCTTTCTTT.

This clone was counted a few times. A far larger clone differs by one base, so this is likely a read error. V usage is TRBV5-5 and J usage is TRBJ1-2, with D maybe TRBD1 (6 bases). The V gene's germline CDR1 is SGHKS and CDR2 YYEKEE (reference sequence). This CDR3 spans 12 amino acids. The CDR3 sequence: CASSWQGTGYTF. The CDR3 coding sequence is TGCGCCAGCAGCTGGCAGGGGACGGGCTACACCTTC.

This chain connects TRBV28 to TRBJ2-7; D is possibly TRBD2 (5 bases). The CDR3 length is 16 residues. Trimming shortened V by 5 bases and J by 2 bases, and 19 bases separated the two germline ends. Germline loops: CDR1 MDHEN, CDR2 SYDVKM. CDR3 sequence: CASSISRGKITYEQYF. CDR3 nucleotides: TGTGCCAGCAGTATAAGCCGGGGAAAGATAACCTACGAGCAGTACTTC.

This clone came up once. CDR3 bases: TGTGCCAGCAGCTCGACTAGCGGGGGCCGCACAGATACGCAGTATTTT. This encodes CASSSTSGGRTDTQYF. The chain is built from TRBV7-9 and TRBJ2-3, with TRBD2 matching over 12 bases. Germline V gene data show CDR1 as SEHNR and CDR2 as FQNEAQ (reference sequence). The CDR3 consists of 16 residues. With V trimmed by 4 bases and J by 1 base, 3 bases remained unmatched.

The chain is built from TRBV5-1 and TRBJ2-2; 7 bases line up with TRBD1. Trimming removed 0 bases from V and 5 bases from J; junction bases left unmatched: 4. The CDR3 consists of 15 residues. Germline values: CDR1 SGHRS, CDR2 YFSETQ. DNA for the CDR3: TGCGCCAGCAGCTTGGGGACAGGCTCTACCGGGGAGCTGTTTTTT. This translates into CASSLGTGSTGELFF.

The chain uses TRBV21-1 and TRBJ2-7; the tabulated D call, TRBD1, remains unverified against the DNA. TRBV21-1 is a known pseudogene. The CDR3 loop spans 16 amino acids. CDR3: CASSKDSKGPDYEQYF. For the CDR3, the DNA is TGTGCCAGCAGCAAAGACAGTAAGGGGCCCGACTACGAGCAGTACTTC.

This chain joins TRBV10-3 and TRBJ2-7; D may be TRBD1 (5 bases). V was pared by 5 bases and J by 3 bases, with 8 bases between. CDR3 size: 12 residues. Germline-derived CDR1 and CDR2 are ENHRY and SYGVKD. CDR3 region: CAISQTVYEQYF. The DNA of the CDR3 is TGTGCCATCAGTCAGACAGTCTACGAGCAGTACTTC.

This chain connects TRBV5-1 to TRBJ2-5, with 7 positions matching TRBD1. The ends lost 2 bases at V and 4 bases at J; junction bases unmatched: 11. CDR3 length equals 16 residues. Germline V gives CDR1 SGHRS, CDR2 YFSETQ. Here the CDR3 DNA reads TGCGCCAGCAGCTTTTCGGAACAGGGGCCGTCAGAGACCCAGTACTTC. Translation gives CASSFSEQGPSETQYF. Combining the CDR3 with reference TRBV5-1 and TRBJ2-5 gives the whole variable domain KAGVTQTPRYLIKTRGQQVTLSCSPISGHRSVSWYQQTPGQGLQFLFEYFSETQRNKGNFPGRFSGRQFSNSRSEMNVSTLELGDSALYLCASSFSEQGPSETQYFGPGTRLLVL.

The chain is built from TRBV7-2 and TRBJ2-7; 8 positions match TRBD2. The CDR3 contains 14 residues. The trim removed 3 bases at V and 1 base at J, leaving 2 bases unmatched. CDR1 SGHTA and CDR2 FQGNSA come from the germline V gene. The DNA of the CDR3 is TGTGCCAGCAGCTTCGCGGGGGGTTCCTACGAGCAGTACTTC. Translating it yields CASSFAGGSYEQYF.

This sequence joins TRBV5-8 and TRBJ2-7; maybe TRBD1 (6 bases). Germline CDR1 reads SGHTS; CDR2 reads YDEGEE. With 0 bases removed from V and 2 bases from J, the gap between germline ends came to 9 bases. This CDR3 is built from 14 residues. CDR3 nucleotides: TGTGCCAGCAGCTTGGGAGGGGGACCCTACGAGCAGTACTTC. It is translated as CASSLGGGPYEQYF.